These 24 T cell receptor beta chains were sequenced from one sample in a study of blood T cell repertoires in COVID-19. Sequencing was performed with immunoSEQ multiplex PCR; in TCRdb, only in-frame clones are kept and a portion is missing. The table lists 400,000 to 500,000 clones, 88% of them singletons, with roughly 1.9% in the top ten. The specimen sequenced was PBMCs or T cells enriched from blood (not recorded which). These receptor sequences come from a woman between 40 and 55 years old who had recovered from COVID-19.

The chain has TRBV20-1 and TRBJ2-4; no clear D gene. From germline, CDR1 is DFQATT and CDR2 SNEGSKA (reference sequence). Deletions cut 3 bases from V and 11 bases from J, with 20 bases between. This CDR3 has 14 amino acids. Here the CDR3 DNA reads TGCAGTGCTAGTGAATTTTCTGGCCAATATTTTCAGTACTTC. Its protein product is CSASEFSGQYFQYF.

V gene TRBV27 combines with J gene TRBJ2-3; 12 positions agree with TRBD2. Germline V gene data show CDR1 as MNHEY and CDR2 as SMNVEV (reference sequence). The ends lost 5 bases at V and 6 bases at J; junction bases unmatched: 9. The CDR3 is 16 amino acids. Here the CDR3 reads CASSRLAGDLPDTQYF. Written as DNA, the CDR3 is TGTGCCAGCAGTCGACTAGCGGGAGATTTGCCGGATACGCAGTATTTT.

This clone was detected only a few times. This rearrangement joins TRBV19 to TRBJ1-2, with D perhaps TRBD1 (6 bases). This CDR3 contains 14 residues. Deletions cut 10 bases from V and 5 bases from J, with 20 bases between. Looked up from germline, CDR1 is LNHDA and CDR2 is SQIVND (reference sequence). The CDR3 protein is CATGGRLGVYGYTF. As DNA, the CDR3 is TGTGCCACTGGGGGCAGACTTGGGGTATATGGCTACACCTTC.

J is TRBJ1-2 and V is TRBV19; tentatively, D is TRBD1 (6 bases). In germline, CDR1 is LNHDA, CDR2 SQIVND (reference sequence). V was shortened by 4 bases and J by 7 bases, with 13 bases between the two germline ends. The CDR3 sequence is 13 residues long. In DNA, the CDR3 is TGTGCCAGTAGTACTCGGACAGCCTCTGGCTACACCTTC. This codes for CASSTRTASGYTF. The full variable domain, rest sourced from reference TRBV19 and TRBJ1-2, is DGGITQSPKYLFRKEGQNVTLSCEQNLNHDAMYWYRQDPGQGLRLIYYSQIVNDFQKGDIAEGYSVSREKKESFPLTVTSAQKNPTAFYLCASSTRTASGYTFGSGTRLTVV.

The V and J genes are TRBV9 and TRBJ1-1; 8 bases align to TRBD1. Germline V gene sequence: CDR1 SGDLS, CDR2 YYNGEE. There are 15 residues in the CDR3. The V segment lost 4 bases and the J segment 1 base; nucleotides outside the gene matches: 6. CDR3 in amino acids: CASSPWTGKNTEAFF. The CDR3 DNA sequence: TGTGCCAGCAGCCCTTGGACAGGGAAGAACACTGAAGCTTTCTTT. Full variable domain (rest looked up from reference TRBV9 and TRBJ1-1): DSGVTQTPKHLITATGQRVTLRCSPRSGDLSVYWYQQSLDQGLQFLIQYYNGEERAKGNILERFSAQQFPDLHSELNLSSLELGDSALYFCASSPWTGKNTEAFFGQGTRLTVV.

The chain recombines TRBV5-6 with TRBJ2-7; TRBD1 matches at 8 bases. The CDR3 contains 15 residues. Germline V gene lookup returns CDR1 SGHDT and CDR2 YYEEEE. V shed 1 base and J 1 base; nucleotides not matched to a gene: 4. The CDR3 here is CASSLKGQGSYEQYF. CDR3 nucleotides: TGTGCCAGCAGCTTGAAAGGACAGGGATCCTACGAGCAGTACTTC. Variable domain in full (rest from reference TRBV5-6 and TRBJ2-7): DAGVTQSPTHLIKTRGQQVTLRCSPKSGHDTVSWYQQALGQGPQFIFQYYEEEERQRGNFPDRFSGHQFPNYSSELNVNALLLGDSALYLCASSLKGQGSYEQYFGPGTRLTVT.

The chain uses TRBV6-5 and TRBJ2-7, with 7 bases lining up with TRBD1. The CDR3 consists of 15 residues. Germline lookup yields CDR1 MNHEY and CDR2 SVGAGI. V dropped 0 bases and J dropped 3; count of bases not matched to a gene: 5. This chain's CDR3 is CASSYSGQTNYEQYF. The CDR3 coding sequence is TGTGCCAGCAGTTACTCGGGACAGACAAACTACGAGCAGTACTTC.

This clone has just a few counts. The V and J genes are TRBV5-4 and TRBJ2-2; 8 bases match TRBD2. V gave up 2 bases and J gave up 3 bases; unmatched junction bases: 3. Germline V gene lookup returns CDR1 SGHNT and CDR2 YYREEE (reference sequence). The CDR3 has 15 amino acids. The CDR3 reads CASSFIGRDTGELFF. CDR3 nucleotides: TGTGCCAGCAGCTTCATCGGGAGGGACACCGGGGAGCTGTTTTTT.

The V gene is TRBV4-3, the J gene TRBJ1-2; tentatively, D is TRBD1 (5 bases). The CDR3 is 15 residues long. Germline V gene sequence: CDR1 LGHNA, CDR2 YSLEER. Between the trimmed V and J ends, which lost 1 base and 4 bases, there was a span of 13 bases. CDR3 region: CASSQAHRNPYGYTF. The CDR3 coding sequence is TGCGCCAGCAGCCAAGCCCACAGGAATCCCTATGGCTACACCTTC.

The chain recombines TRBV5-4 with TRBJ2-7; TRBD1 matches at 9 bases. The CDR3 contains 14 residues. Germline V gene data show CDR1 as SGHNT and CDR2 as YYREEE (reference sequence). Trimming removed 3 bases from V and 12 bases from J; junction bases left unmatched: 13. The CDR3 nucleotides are TGTGCCAGCAGCTCCCTCGGGACAGGGTATAATTGGTACTTC. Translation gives CASSSLGTGYNWYF.

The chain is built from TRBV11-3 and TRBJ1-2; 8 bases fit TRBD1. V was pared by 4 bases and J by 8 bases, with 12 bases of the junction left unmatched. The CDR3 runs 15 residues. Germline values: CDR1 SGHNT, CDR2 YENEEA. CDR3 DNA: TGTGCCAGCAGCTCCTCCTTGGGGCAGGGGGCAGGCTACACCTTC. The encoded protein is CASSSSLGQGAGYTF.

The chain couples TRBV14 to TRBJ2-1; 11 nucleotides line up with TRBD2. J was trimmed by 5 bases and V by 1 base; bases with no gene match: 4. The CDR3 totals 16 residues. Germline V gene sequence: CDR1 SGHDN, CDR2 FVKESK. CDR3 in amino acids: CASSQGLAGTNNEQFF. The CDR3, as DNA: TGTGCCAGCAGCCAAGGACTAGCGGGGACTAACAATGAGCAGTTCTTC.

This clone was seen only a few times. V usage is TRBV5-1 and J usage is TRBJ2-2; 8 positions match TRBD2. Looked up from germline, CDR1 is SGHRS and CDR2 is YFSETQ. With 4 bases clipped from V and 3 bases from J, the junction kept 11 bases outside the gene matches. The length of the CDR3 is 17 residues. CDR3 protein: CASSRLSGMSDTGELFF. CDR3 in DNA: TGCGCCAGCAGCCGCCTTAGCGGGATGAGTGACACCGGGGAGCTGTTTTTT.

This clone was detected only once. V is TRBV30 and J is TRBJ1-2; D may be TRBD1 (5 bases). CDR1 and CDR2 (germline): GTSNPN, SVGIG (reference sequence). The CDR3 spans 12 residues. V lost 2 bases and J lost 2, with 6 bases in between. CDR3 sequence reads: CAWSRGNYGYTF. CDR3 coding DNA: TGTGCCTGGAGTCGGGGGAACTATGGCTACACCTTC.

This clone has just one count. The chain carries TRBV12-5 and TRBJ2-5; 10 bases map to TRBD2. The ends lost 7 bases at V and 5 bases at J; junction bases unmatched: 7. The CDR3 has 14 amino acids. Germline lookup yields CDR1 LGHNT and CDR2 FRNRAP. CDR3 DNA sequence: TGTGCTAGTGAAGAAGCGGGAGGGCATGAGACCCAGTACTTC. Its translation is CASEEAGGHETQYF.

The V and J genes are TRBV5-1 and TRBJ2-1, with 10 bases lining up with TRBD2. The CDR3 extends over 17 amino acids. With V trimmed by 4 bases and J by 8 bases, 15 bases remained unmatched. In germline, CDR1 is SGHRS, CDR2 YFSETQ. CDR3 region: CASSPTGASGGNHEQFF. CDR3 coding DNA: TGCGCCAGCAGCCCCACAGGGGCTAGCGGGGGAAATCATGAGCAGTTCTTC.

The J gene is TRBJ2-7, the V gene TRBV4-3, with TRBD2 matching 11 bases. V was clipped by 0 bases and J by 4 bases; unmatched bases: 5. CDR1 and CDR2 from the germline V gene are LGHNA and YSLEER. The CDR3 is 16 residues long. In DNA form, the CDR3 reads TGCGCCAGCAGCCAAGATCAGGCTAGCGGGAGGTACGAGCAGTACTTC. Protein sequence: CASSQDQASGRYEQYF.

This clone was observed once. CDR3 nucleotide sequence: TGTGCCATCAGTGATAAGCGGGAGGGCCAACAGCAGTACTTC. It encodes CAISDKREGQQQYF. This chain connects TRBV10-3 to TRBJ2-7, with 10 positions matching TRBD2. This CDR3 has 14 amino acids. The junction had 7 bases not matched to a gene; V was cut back by 3 bases and J by 8 bases. CDR1 and CDR2 (germline): ENHRY, SYGVKD.

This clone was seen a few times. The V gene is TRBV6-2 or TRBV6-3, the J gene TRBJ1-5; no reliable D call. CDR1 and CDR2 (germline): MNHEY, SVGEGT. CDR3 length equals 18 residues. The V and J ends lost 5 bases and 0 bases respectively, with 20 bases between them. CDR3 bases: TGTGCCAGCAGTCTCCCCTCGGGAGGAACTTATAGCAATCAGCCCCAGCATTTT. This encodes CASSLPSGGTYSNQPQHF.

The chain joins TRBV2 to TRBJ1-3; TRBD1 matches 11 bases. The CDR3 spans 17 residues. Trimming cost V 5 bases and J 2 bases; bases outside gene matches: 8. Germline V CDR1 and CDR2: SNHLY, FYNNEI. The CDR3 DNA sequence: TGTGCCAGCAGTTTCTCCGGGACAGGGGGTCCTGGAAACACCATATATTTT. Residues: CASSFSGTGGPGNTIYF.

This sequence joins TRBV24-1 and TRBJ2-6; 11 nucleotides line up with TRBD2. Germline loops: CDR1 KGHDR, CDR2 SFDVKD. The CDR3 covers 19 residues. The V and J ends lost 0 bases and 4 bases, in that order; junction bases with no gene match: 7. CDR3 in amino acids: CATSDLPTSGGLGANVLTF. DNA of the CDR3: TGTGCCACCAGTGATTTGCCTACTAGCGGGGGATTGGGGGCCAACGTCCTGACTTTC.

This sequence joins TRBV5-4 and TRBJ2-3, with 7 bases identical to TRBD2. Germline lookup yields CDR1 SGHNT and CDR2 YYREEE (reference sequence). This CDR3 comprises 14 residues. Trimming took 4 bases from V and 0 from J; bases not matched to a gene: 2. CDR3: CASSPSGSTDTQYF. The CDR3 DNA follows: TGTGCCAGCAGCCCTAGCGGTAGCACAGATACGCAGTATTTT.

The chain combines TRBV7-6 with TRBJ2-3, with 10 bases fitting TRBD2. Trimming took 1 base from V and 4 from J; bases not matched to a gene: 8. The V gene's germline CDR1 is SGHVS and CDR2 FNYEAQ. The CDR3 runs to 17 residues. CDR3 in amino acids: CASSLGGTSGKADTQYF. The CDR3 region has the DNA TGTGCCAGCAGCTTAGGAGGAACTAGCGGGAAGGCAGATACGCAGTATTTT.

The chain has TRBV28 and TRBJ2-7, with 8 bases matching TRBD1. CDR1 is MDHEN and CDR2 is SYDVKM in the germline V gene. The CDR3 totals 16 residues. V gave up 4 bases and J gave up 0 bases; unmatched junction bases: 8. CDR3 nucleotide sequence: TGTGCCAGCAGTTCCCGGGACAGGCTTAGCTCCTACGAGCAGTACTTC. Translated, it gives CASSSRDRLSSYEQYF. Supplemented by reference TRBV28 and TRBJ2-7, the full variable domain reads DVKVTQSSRYLVKRTGEKVFLECVQDMDHENMFWYRQDPGLGLRLIYFSYDVKMKEKGDIPEGYSVSREKKERFSLILESASTNQTSMYLCASSSRDRLSSYEQYFGPGTRLTVT.